The T cell receptor beta chain described here comes from a study of cytotoxic CD8 clonotypes in ibrutinib-treated CLL. On this clone itself: Its target is unknown.

Target depth was 1 in 200,000 to 1 in 1 million T cells, about 10x per clonotype. Measured with immunoSEQ multiplex PCR; TCRdb has only the in-frame clones, and not every one. The sample shows around 140,000 clones, 60% to 85% of them seen only once. Findings and limits, study-wide: Patients had baseline clonality above age-matched healthy donors, and this clonality moved with circulating CD8+ T-cell counts.

Germline V CDR1 and CDR2: MNHEY, SMNVEV (reference sequence). The CDR3 runs to 14 residues. With 5 bases removed from V and 8 bases from J, the gap between germline ends came to 18 bases. Sequencing used PBMCs, obtained after 24 months of ibrutinib treatment. The sequence came from a human donor with chronic lymphocytic leukemia. The chain combines TRBV27 with TRBJ1-2; TRBD1 might be the D (5 bases). CDR3 in DNA: TGTGCCAGCAGTCCCTCCTGGCAGGGTACGGGCTACACCTTC. Its protein is CASSPSWQGTGYTF.